Below, 12 T cell receptor beta chains from the same sample are listed, as sequenced in a study of cytomegalovirus exposure and HLA in healthy donors. Both 60 Vbeta primers and 13 Jbeta primers went into the PCR. TCRdb keeps only in-frame clones here, not all; method: immunoSEQ multiplex PCR. The profile shows fewer than 80,000 clones, more than 70% of them singletons. The material sequenced was PBMCs. These receptors came from a woman under 40 in good health and CMV-seronegative.

The chain joins TRBV14 to TRBJ2-5, with 9 bases fitting TRBD1. The CDR3 runs 16 residues. CDR1 and CDR2 from the germline V gene are SGHDN and FVKESK. With 2 bases clipped from V and 5 bases from J, the junction kept 9 bases outside the gene matches. The CDR3 spells CASSQFRDRVTETQYF. The CDR3 nucleotides are TGTGCCAGCAGCCAATTCCGGGACAGGGTCACCGAGACCCAGTACTTC.

This clone was counted between two and nine times. V and J are TRBV18 and TRBJ2-3, with D possibly TRBD2 on 6 matching bases. CDR3 length equals 17 residues. The germline V and J ends were trimmed by 3 bases and 5 bases, with 21 bases remaining between them. Germline CDR1 reads KGHSH; CDR2 reads LQKENI. In DNA form, the CDR3 reads TGTGCCAGCTCACCGGGGGGTTACGGTCTAAGAGGAGATACGCAGTATTTT. Its protein is CASSPGGYGLRGDTQYF.

The chain employs TRBV29-1 and TRBJ2-3; 7 bases map to TRBD2. The V segment lost 6 bases and the J segment 0 bases; nucleotides outside the gene matches: 9. Germline V gene lookup returns CDR1 SQVTM and CDR2 ANQGSEA. The CDR3 is made up of 15 amino acids. CDR3 sequence (DNA): TGCAGCGTAGGGGCTAGCGGTTCTAGCACAGATACGCAGTATTTT. This translates into CSVGASGSSTDTQYF.

The chain is built from TRBV5-1 and TRBJ2-7; 9 positions match TRBD1. The CDR3 has 14 residues. The germline gives CDR1 SGHRS, CDR2 YFSETQ. Trimming cost V 0 bases and J 6 bases; bases outside gene matches: 4. As DNA, the CDR3 is TGCGCCAGCAGCTTGGAGGGACAGGGAAGCGAGCAGTACTTC. Translated: CASSLEGQGSEQYF. Together with reference TRBV5-1 and TRBJ2-7, the CDR3 gives the full variable domain: KAGVTQTPRYLIKTRGQQVTLSCSPISGHRSVSWYQQTPGQGLQFLFEYFSETQRNKGNFPGRFSGRQFSNSRSEMNVSTLELGDSALYLCASSLEGQGSEQYFGPGTRLTVT.

This chain connects TRBV7-7 to TRBJ2-2; D perhaps matches TRBD2 (6 bases). Germline CDR1 SSHAT, CDR2 FNYEAQ (reference sequence). The CDR3 consists of 17 residues. V dropped 2 bases and J dropped 2 bases, with 15 bases sitting between them. CDR3 in amino acids: CASSLSRERANTGELFF. In DNA, the CDR3 is TGTGCCAGCAGCTTATCCCGGGAGCGAGCTAACACCGGGGAGCTGTTTTTT.

This sequence joins TRBV6-5 and TRBJ2-3; 7 bases map to TRBD1. Germline loops: CDR1 MNHEY, CDR2 SVGAGI. After removal of 0 bases from V and 2 bases from J, the junction contained 5 bases not matched to a gene. The CDR3 is 16 amino acids. CDR3 sequence (DNA): TGTGCCAGCAGTTACTCACAGGGGAGATACACAGATACGCAGTATTTT. Protein: CASSYSQGRYTDTQYF.

This rearrangement joins TRBV2 to TRBJ2-6; tentative D call: TRBD1 (5 bases). V was pared by 3 bases and J by 2 bases, with 11 bases between. The CDR3 has 16 residues. The germline V gene encodes CDR1 SNHLY and CDR2 FYNNEI. The CDR3 loop reads CASSDPAGPGANVLTF. For the CDR3, the DNA is TGTGCCAGCAGTGACCCCGCAGGGCCTGGGGCCAACGTCCTGACTTTC.

This chain connects TRBV7-3 to TRBJ2-5; D is perhaps TRBD1 (6 bases). Germline values: CDR1 SGHTA, CDR2 FQGTGA. The V end was cut by 3 bases, the J end by 5 bases, with 10 bases between. This CDR3 comprises 13 residues. Here the CDR3 reads CASSLQGKETQYF. CDR3 nucleotide sequence: TGTGCCAGCAGCTTGCAGGGGAAGGAGACCCAGTACTTC.

This rearrangement joins TRBV5-1 to TRBJ2-1; TRBD2 agrees at 12 bases. Germline CDR1 is SGHRS and CDR2 is YFSETQ. The V segment lost 7 bases and the J segment 4 bases; nucleotides outside the gene matches: 15. This CDR3 has 18 amino acids. CDR3 amino acids: CASRRETSGSNSYNEQFF. The CDR3 DNA reads as TGCGCCAGCCGGCGCGAGACTAGCGGGAGCAATTCTTACAATGAGCAGTTCTTC.

The chain joins TRBV2 to TRBJ2-1; 11 bases map to TRBD2. In germline, CDR1 is SNHLY, CDR2 FYNNEI. V lost 5 bases, J lost 2 bases, and 2 bases stayed unmatched. The CDR3 extends over 15 amino acids. The CDR3 region has the DNA TGTGCCAGCAGTCGACTAGCGGGGACCTACAATGAGCAGTTCTTC. Encoded protein: CASSRLAGTYNEQFF.

The V call is TRBV14, the J call TRBJ2-7; D is possibly TRBD2 (5 bases). This CDR3 is 14 amino acids long. V was trimmed by 1 base and J by 7 bases, leaving 14 bases between them. Germline-derived CDR1 and CDR2 are SGHDN and FVKESK. CDR3 in amino acids: CASSQVGGYWEQYF. As DNA, the CDR3 is TGTGCCAGCAGCCAAGTTGGCGGGTATTGGGAGCAGTACTTC.

CDR3 region: CASSLDRVGYTF. Here the CDR3 DNA reads TGTGCCAGTAGCCTCGACAGGGTGGGCTACACCTTC. V usage is TRBV19 and J usage is TRBJ1-2, with 7 positions matching TRBD1. This CDR3 spans 12 amino acids. With V trimmed by 6 bases and J by 8 bases, 6 bases remained unmatched. Germline loops: CDR1 LNHDA, CDR2 SQIVND (reference sequence).